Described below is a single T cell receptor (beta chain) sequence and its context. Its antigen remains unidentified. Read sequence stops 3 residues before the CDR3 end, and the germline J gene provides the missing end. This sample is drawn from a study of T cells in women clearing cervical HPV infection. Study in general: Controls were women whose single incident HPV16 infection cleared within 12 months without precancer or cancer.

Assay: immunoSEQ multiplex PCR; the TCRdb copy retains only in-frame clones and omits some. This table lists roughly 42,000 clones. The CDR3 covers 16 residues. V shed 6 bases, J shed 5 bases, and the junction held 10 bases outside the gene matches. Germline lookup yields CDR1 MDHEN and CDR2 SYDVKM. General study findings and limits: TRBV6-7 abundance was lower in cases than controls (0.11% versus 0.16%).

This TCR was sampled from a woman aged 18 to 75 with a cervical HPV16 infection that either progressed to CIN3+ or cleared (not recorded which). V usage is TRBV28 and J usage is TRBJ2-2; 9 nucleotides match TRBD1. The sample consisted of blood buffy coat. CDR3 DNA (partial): TGTGCCAGCAGACCCGGGGGACAGGGTTCGACCGGGGAG. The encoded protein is CASRPGGQGSTGE. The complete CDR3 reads CASRPGGQGSTGELFF.